Below, 28 T cell receptor beta chains from the same sample are listed, as sequenced in a study of identifying expanded T cells in peripheral blood. Using immunoSEQ multiplex PCR, the repertoire was profiled, and TCRdb retains in-frame clones only, with some absent. The table lists approximately 100,000 clones, 87% of them singletons. The sequenced material came from blood. Every receptor here comes from a person aged 18-70 years in good health.

This chain uses TRBV7-2 with TRBJ1-4, with TRBD1 identical over 7 bases. The CDR3 extends over 15 amino acids. V lost 5 bases and J lost 1; bases outside the gene matches: 4. CDR1 and CDR2 from the germline V gene are SGHTA and FQGNSA. The CDR3 spells CASSPRQGTNEKLFF. In DNA form, the CDR3 reads TGTGCCAGCAGCCCCCGACAGGGAACTAATGAAAAACTGTTTTTT.

This clone occurred a few times. The chain carries TRBV7-9 and TRBJ2-2, with unresolved D. Germline V gives CDR1 SEHNR, CDR2 FQNEAQ (reference sequence). V shed 4 bases and J shed 2 bases, with 2 bases lying between them. The CDR3 extends over 12 amino acids. The CDR3 nucleotides are TGTGCCAGCAGCTACAACACCGGGGAGCTGTTTTTT. The encoded protein is CASSYNTGELFF.

This clone was detected only once. The rearrangement uses TRBV29-1 and TRBJ2-7; the match to TRBD2 covers 7 bases. The germline V gene has CDR1 SQVTM and CDR2 ANQGSEA. Trimming took 4 bases from V and 2 from J; bases not matched to a gene: 2. The length of the CDR3 is 12 residues. The DNA of the CDR3 is TGCAGCGTTGGGGGGGGTCCCTACGAGCAGTACTTC. Translation gives CSVGGGPYEQYF.

The chain is built from TRBV2 and TRBJ2-3, with unresolved D. Germline CDR1 reads SNHLY; CDR2 reads FYNNEI. The length of the CDR3 is 13 residues. Trimming left V 7 bases short and J 6 bases short, with 14 bases between. The CDR3 region is CASTQDLGDTQYF. CDR3 nucleotide sequence: TGTGCCAGCACCCAGGACCTGGGCGATACGCAGTATTTT.

This clone was observed a few times. The chain employs TRBV4-3 and TRBJ1-6, with D tentatively TRBD1 (6 bases). Trimming pared 3 bases from V and 7 bases from J, leaving 10 bases between. The CDR3 is 14 residues long. CDR1 is LGHNA, CDR2 YSLEER, per germline. The CDR3 DNA reads as TGCGCCAGCAGCCACGGACAGTGGAATTCACCCCTCCACTTT. Protein: CASSHGQWNSPLHF.

The chain recombines TRBV18 with TRBJ2-3; no clear D gene. The CDR3 covers 13 residues. Per germline, CDR1 KGHSH and CDR2 LQKENI. The V and J ends lost 0 bases and 10 bases respectively, with 11 bases between them. The CDR3 is CASSPPFGIAQYF. The CDR3 nucleotides are TGTGCCAGCTCACCACCGTTTGGAATTGCGCAGTATTTT.

This clone appeared a single time. The V gene is TRBV4-1, the J gene TRBJ2-7; 7 nucleotides agree with TRBD2. CDR1 and CDR2 (germline): MGHRA, YSYEKL. This CDR3 is 18 amino acids long. With V trimmed by 0 bases and J by 0 bases, 11 bases remained unmatched. This chain's CDR3 is CASSQDISGGLSSYEQYF. CDR3 nucleotides: TGCGCCAGCAGCCAAGATATTTCGGGAGGATTGAGCTCCTACGAGCAGTACTTC.

This clone was recorded only once. In nucleotides, the CDR3 is TGTGCCAGCAGCTTGAGGCAGGGGGCTACTGAAGCTTTCTTT. Amino acid sequence: CASSLRQGATEAFF. This chain uses TRBV5-4 with TRBJ1-1; TRBD1 matches 8 bases. The CDR3 is 14 residues long. V was clipped by 1 base and J by 5 bases; unmatched bases: 4. Germline V lookup: CDR1 SGHNT, CDR2 YYREEE (reference sequence).

The rearrangement links TRBV19 to TRBJ2-7; D is unclear. V shed 1 base and J shed 5 bases, with 6 bases lying between them. CDR1 LNHDA and CDR2 SQIVND come from the germline V gene (reference sequence). This CDR3 comprises 12 residues. Written as DNA, the CDR3 is TGTGCCAGTAGTATAGGTGGTAACGAGCAGTACTTC. Its protein product is CASSIGGNEQYF.

This chain uses TRBV6-5 with TRBJ2-7, with 7 bases matching TRBD1. Germline loops: CDR1 MNHEY, CDR2 SVGAGI. CDR3 length: 16 residues. After removal of 2 bases from V and 3 bases from J, the junction contained 10 bases not matched to a gene. The CDR3 DNA reads as TGTGCCAGCAGTTACGGAACCGGGACAGCTCACTACGAGCAGTACTTC. This codes for CASSYGTGTAHYEQYF.

This clone was counted once. The V gene is TRBV27, the J gene TRBJ2-7; D unclear. Trimming took 3 bases from V and 0 from J, leaving 12 bases between them. The CDR3 totals 15 residues. Looked up from germline, CDR1 is MNHEY and CDR2 is SMNVEV (reference sequence). Written as DNA, the CDR3 is TGTGCCAGCAGTTTCGTCAGGCCGAGCTCCTACGAGCAGTACTTC. It yields the protein CASSFVRPSSYEQYF.

The rearrangement joins TRBV9 to TRBJ2-2, with D possibly matching TRBD1 (6 bases). Trimming removed 3 bases from V and 6 bases from J, with 9 bases in between. The CDR3 loop spans 13 amino acids. The germline V gene encodes CDR1 SGDLS and CDR2 YYNGEE. The CDR3 reads CASSGDRSGELFF. CDR3 in DNA: TGTGCCAGCAGCGGAGACAGGTCCGGGGAGCTGTTTTTT.

The rearrangement uses TRBV6-5 and TRBJ2-1; TRBD2 agrees at 13 bases. Trimming cost V 5 bases and J 5 bases; bases outside gene matches: 3. The germline V gene encodes CDR1 MNHEY and CDR2 SVGAGI. The CDR3 is 15 amino acids. CDR3 amino acids: CASSRLAGGNNEQFF. In DNA form, the CDR3 reads TGTGCCAGCAGTCGACTAGCGGGGGGAAACAATGAGCAGTTCTTC.

The chain couples TRBV6-1 to TRBJ2-7; 9 bases match TRBD1. The CDR3 totals 14 residues. CDR1 and CDR2 (germline): MNHNS, SASEGT. The trim removed 7 bases at V and 2 bases at J, leaving 6 bases unmatched. The CDR3 here is CASIRDRVTYEQYF. The CDR3 DNA reads TGTGCCAGCATCCGGGACAGGGTAACCTACGAGCAGTACTTC.

The chain is built from TRBV9 and TRBJ2-1, with 8 bases fitting TRBD2. The CDR3 sequence is 15 residues long. Germline CDR1 is SGDLS and CDR2 is YYNGEE. V trimming: 0 bases; J trimming: 6 bases; junction bases outside the gene matches: 5. CDR3 in amino acids: CASSVGSGVPNEQFF. CDR3 DNA: TGTGCCAGCAGCGTAGGTAGCGGGGTACCCAATGAGCAGTTCTTC.

V is TRBV29-1 and J is TRBJ2-7; 9 bases are shared with TRBD1. Germline V gene lookup returns CDR1 SQVTM and CDR2 ANQGSEA. V gave up 1 base and J gave up 6 bases; unmatched junction bases: 13. The CDR3 covers 16 residues. The CDR3 region is CSVEGLPGQGVPEQYF. In DNA form, the CDR3 reads TGCAGCGTTGAAGGGTTACCGGGACAGGGAGTCCCCGAGCAGTACTTC.

This clone is a singleton in its sample. The V and J genes are TRBV6-5 and TRBJ1-4; the D is unclear. This CDR3 contains 14 residues. From germline, CDR1 is MNHEY and CDR2 SVGAGI. V was pared by 3 bases and J by 8 bases, with 13 bases between. In DNA form, the CDR3 reads TGTGCCAGCAGTTATCTATCCGCCCGCGAAAAACTGTTTTTT. This translates into CASSYLSAREKLFF.

The chain carries TRBV6-4 and TRBJ2-2; TRBD2 aligns across 9 bases. Germline-derived CDR1 and CDR2 are MRHNA and SNTAGT. The CDR3 runs 14 residues. J gave up 4 bases and V 6 bases, and 3 bases lay outside the gene matches. This CDR3 reads CASSPSGATGELFF. Here the CDR3 DNA reads TGTGCCAGCAGCCCTAGCGGGGCCACCGGGGAGCTGTTTTTT.

This chain joins TRBV25-1 and TRBJ2-1, with 7 bases identical to TRBD2. J lost 5 bases, V lost 1 base, and 2 bases had no gene match. Germline V gene data show CDR1 as MGHDK and CDR2 as SYGVNS. The CDR3 runs 14 residues. Here the CDR3 reads CASSEFGGDNEQFF. CDR3 in DNA: TGTGCCAGCAGTGAATTTGGGGGGGACAATGAGCAGTTCTTC.

This chain connects TRBV4-3 to TRBJ2-7; no clear D gene. Germline values: CDR1 LGHNA, CDR2 YSLEER. Trimming stripped 0 bases from V and 5 bases from J, with 11 bases between. The CDR3 covers 14 residues. CDR3 loop: CASSQDMGADEQYF. In DNA form, the CDR3 reads TGCGCCAGCAGCCAAGATATGGGTGCCGACGAGCAGTACTTC.

The chain recombines TRBV7-8 with TRBJ2-7; D is ambiguous. Germline CDR1 is SGHVS and CDR2 is FQNEAQ. Trimming stripped 5 bases from V and 0 bases from J, with 17 bases between. CDR3 length equals 16 residues. The CDR3 sequence is CASSPQPAPSSYEQYF. The DNA for the CDR3 is TGTGCCAGCAGCCCCCAGCCAGCGCCGAGCTCCTACGAGCAGTACTTC.

The rearrangement uses TRBV7-8 and TRBJ2-2; no reliable D call. The CDR3 contains 13 residues. Germline V gives CDR1 SGHVS, CDR2 FQNEAQ. The V end lost 6 bases, the J end lost 2 bases, and 7 bases lay between the germline ends. The CDR3 loop reads CASRISNTGELFF. The DNA of the CDR3 is TGTGCCAGCAGGATCAGCAACACCGGGGAGCTGTTTTTT.

The rearrangement uses TRBV2 and TRBJ1-2, with D tentatively TRBD1 (5 bases). Trimming took 5 bases from V and 7 from J, leaving 17 bases between them. The CDR3 spans 14 residues. CDR1 SNHLY and CDR2 FYNNEI come from the germline V gene. CDR3 in amino acids: CASSLRGSKAGYTF. In DNA, the CDR3 is TGTGCCAGCAGTCTGAGGGGTAGTAAGGCTGGCTACACCTTC.

CDR3 sequence (DNA): TGTGCCAGCAGCTTCGGAAATTCACCCCTCCACTTT. It codes for CASSFGNSPLHF. The rearrangement uses TRBV5-4 and TRBJ1-6; no firm D call. Germline CDR1 reads SGHNT; CDR2 reads YYREEE (reference sequence). The CDR3 runs 12 residues. Trimming shortened V by 2 bases and J by 7 bases, and 4 bases separated the two germline ends.

Note on this clone: Other DNA sequences in the sample encode the same CDR3. The chain couples TRBV7-9 to TRBJ1-5, with 7 bases fitting TRBD1. Per germline, CDR1 SEHNR and CDR2 FQNEAQ (reference sequence). Unmatched junction bases numbered 3, after V lost 1 base and J lost 6 bases. The CDR3 contains 14 residues. In DNA, the CDR3 is TGTGCCAGCAGCTTAGGGCAGGGGGGTCAGCCCCAGCATTTT. It specifies CASSLGQGGQPQHF. The whole variable domain, filled in from reference TRBV7-9 and TRBJ1-5, reads DTGVSQNPRHKITKRGQNVTFRCDPISEHNRLYWYRQTLGQGPEFLTYFQNEAQLEKSRLLSDRFSAERPKGSFSTLEIQRTEQGDSAMYLCASSLGQGGQPQHFGDGTRLSIL.

The chain uses TRBV6-5 and TRBJ1-5; D gene ambiguous. Per germline, CDR1 MNHEY and CDR2 SVGAGI. Deletions cut 6 bases from V and 4 bases from J, with 13 bases between. The CDR3 sequence is 14 residues long. The CDR3 region is CASSSLRDNQPQHF. The DNA for the CDR3 is TGTGCCAGCAGCTCTCTGCGAGATAATCAGCCCCAGCATTTT.

In this sample, this clone turned up a few times. The V call is TRBV5-6, the J call TRBJ2-5; possible D gene TRBD2, 5 bases. Germline CDR1 SGHDT, CDR2 YYEEEE. There are 14 residues in the CDR3. Trimming pared 0 bases from V and 1 base from J, leaving 7 bases between. CDR3 region: CASSLDGVQETQYF. The CDR3, as DNA: TGTGCCAGCAGCTTGGACGGGGTCCAAGAGACCCAGTACTTC.

The count of this clone is one. Germline is not matched at one junction end, which may reflect a read error. The J gene is TRBJ2-1, the V gene TRBV30, with TRBD2 matching 13 bases. CDR3 size: 14 residues. Germline loops: CDR1 GTSNPN, CDR2 SVGIG (reference sequence). The CDR3 protein is CAARGTSGVGEQFF. CDR3 DNA sequence: TGCGCCGCTAGGGGGACTAGCGGGGTAGGTGAGCAGTTCTTC. Supplemented by reference TRBV30 and TRBJ2-1, the full variable domain reads SQTIHQWPATLVQPVGSPLSLECTVEGTSNPNLYWYRQAAGRGLQLLFYSVGIGQISSEVPQNLSASRPQDRQFILSSKKLLLSDSGFYLCAARGTSGVGEQFFGPGTRLTVL.